Given below is one T cell receptor (beta chain) in context. The antigen this receptor binds is unknown. There are no base qualities to consult, and no much larger clone falls within one base. The data were obtained in a study of T cells in localized non-small cell lung cancer (dated by TCRdb to 2020 to 2021). For context, the study as a whole: The study examined T cell repertoires in 200 to 300 patients with early-stage NSCLC and compared tumors with uninvolved tumor-adjacent lungs. All 240 or so NSCLC patients in the cohort were treatment-naive and had localized lung tumors that were resected. Of the NSCLC patients, 120 to 150 were male and 85 to 110 were female, and the mean age was about 69 years.

TCR beta CDR3 regions were sequenced from DNA using the immunoSEQ Assay. Per the original workflow: T cell density was computed as TCR beta template counts normalized to usable DNA estimated by amplifying housekeeping genes. Using the preseqR package, richness was estimated by extrapolating to 120,000 templates for tissue samples and 400,000 templates for PBMC samples. Clonality was defined as one minus Pielou's evenness. To identify tissue-enriched TCRs, differential abundance testing was run on productive amino-acid clonotypes with a minimum total count of 5 and an alpha of 0.1. The Jaccard Index and the Morisita Overlap Index were used to quantify repertoire overlap between compartments. TCR beta CDR3s were clustered by GLIPH together with public tetramer-defined viral CDR3s, and at least three viral sequences plus V-gene enrichment were required for viral motifs. TCRdb mirrors the immuneACCESS table, restricted to in-frame sequences. Some clones are absent from its copies; in checked studies, under half trace to an unresolved V gene, and the reason for the others is unknown. D and trimming come from the DNA, and the V and J calls and clone size come from that table. A total of about 43,000 clones appear in this sample, around 90% of them only once. Over 9.5% of the sample lies in the top ten.

The CDR1 and CDR2 encoded by the germline V gene are WSHSY and SAAADI. After removal of 11 bases from V and 8 bases from J, the junction retains 12 bases not matched to a gene. Including the terminal cysteine and phenylalanine, the CDR3 comprises 13 residues. Just CDR3 DNA is preserved here, 39 bases in frame from base 1. Paper-wide results and their limitations: Uninvolved tumor-adjacent lung showed the highest T cell clonality, higher than tumor, which suggests more focused antigenic responses in the uninvolved tumor-adjacent lung. Longer overall survival was associated with higher blood T cell density, whereas shorter survival was associated with higher adjacent-lung clonality. Because of the exploratory design, TCR variables were selected using unadjusted p-values without false-discovery rate correction. Because multi-region tumor sequencing was not performed, intratumor heterogeneity could not be ruled out. A median of around 50 of the top 100 tumor clones turned up in the paired uninvolved adjacent lung, and fewer than 35 of those clones also ranked among the top 100 of that same adjacent lung.

At diagnosis, tumor, uninvolved tumor-adjacent lung and peripheral blood were collected and then preserved as a mix of FFPE and fresh-frozen material. Blood samples were analyzed as peripheral blood mononuclear cells for TCR repertoire profiling. This sample comprised PBMCs, obtained before any cancer treatment. The clonotype was recovered from a woman aged 35 to 69 with stage II lung adenocarcinoma. This receptor chain uses TRBV10-2 and TRBJ2-1, with 7 central nucleotides matching TRBD1. The nucleotide sequence is given as TGCGCCGTTACAGGGGTTCGTATCGATGAGCAGTTCTTC. This codes for CAVTGVRIDEQFF.